The 11 T cell receptor beta chains presented below share a single source sample, sequenced in a study of graft-versus-host responses after intestinal transplantation. Data came from immunoSEQ multiplex PCR; TCRdb stores just in-frame clones and leaves some out. Here the sample spans 15,000 to 20,000 clones, 80% being singletons. Processing of graft tissue released intraepithelial and lamina propria lymphocytes. Here the sequenced sample was ileum tissue, taken roughly 3.5 months after intestinal transplant. The receptor set was obtained from a human patient who received an intestinal transplant, so some T cells may come from the graft donor.

The chain employs TRBV10-3 and TRBJ2-1; D may correspond to TRBD1 or TRBD2 (5 bases each). Trimming took off 7 bases at V and 8 bases at J, with 15 bases between the two ends. The CDR3 is 13 residues long. CDR1 and CDR2 (germline): ENHRY, SYGVKD. This chain's CDR3 is CAITGAPQDEQFF. CDR3 in DNA: TGTGCCATCACCGGGGCCCCTCAGGATGAGCAGTTCTTC.

The gene calls are TRBV4-2 and TRBJ2-3, with TRBD2 matching over 15 bases. Losses at the gene ends were 6 bases for V and 7 bases for J; bases not matched to a gene: 8. Germline loops: CDR1 LGHNA, CDR2 YNFKEQ. This CDR3 is built from 16 residues. The CDR3 spells CASRSPGTSGRNTQYF. For the CDR3, the DNA is TGTGCCAGCAGGTCGCCCGGGACTAGCGGGAGGAATACGCAGTATTTT.

The table lists this clone with a count of one. V gene TRBV6-1 combines with J gene TRBJ1-2, with 7 bases matching TRBD1. Germline V gene lookup returns CDR1 MNHNS and CDR2 SASEGT. V gave up 1 base and J gave up 4 bases; unmatched junction bases: 6. The length of the CDR3 is 15 residues. The CDR3 DNA sequence: TGTGCCAGCAGTGAAGGTCCTTGGGACAGCTATGGCTACACCTTC. Translation gives CASSEGPWDSYGYTF.

The chain recombines TRBV2 with TRBJ2-4, with D hard to call. Germline CDR1 is SNHLY and CDR2 is FYNNEI. V was clipped by 8 bases and J by 3 bases, with 17 bases between them. The CDR3 extends over 15 amino acids. The CDR3 loop reads CASCAPGLNKNIQYF. The CDR3 nucleotides are TGTGCCAGCTGCGCCCCGGGCCTAAACAAAAACATTCAGTACTTC.

V usage is TRBV4-2 and J usage is TRBJ1-1; D is unclear. V dropped 2 bases and J dropped 1 base, with 5 bases sitting between them. The CDR3 runs 13 residues. Germline V gene lookup returns CDR1 LGHNA and CDR2 YNFKEQ. The CDR3 sequence is CASSQSANTEAFF. The CDR3 nucleotides are TGTGCCAGCAGCCAAAGCGCGAACACTGAAGCTTTCTTT.

This sequence joins TRBV9 and TRBJ2-5, with a possible D match to TRBD1 (6 bases). Matching the DNA end better, TRBJ2-7 makes the J call doubtful. The CDR3 consists of 15 residues. The germline V gene encodes CDR1 SGDLS and CDR2 YYNGEE. The CDR3 nucleotides are TGTGCCAGCAGTAGGATGGGGGCAGGTAGGAACGAGCAGTACTTC. Protein: CASSRMGAGRNEQYF.

The chain employs TRBV5-4 and TRBJ1-2; 8 bases agree with TRBD1. Germline V CDR1 and CDR2: SGHNT, YYREEE (reference sequence). The CDR3 length is 15 residues. The J segment lost 4 bases and the V segment lost 1 base, leaving 6 bases of the junction unmatched. The CDR3 DNA follows: TGTGCCAGCAGCTTGAACCAGGGGGCAGTCTATGGCTACACCTTC. Its protein is CASSLNQGAVYGYTF.

A few counts support this clone. J is TRBJ1-1 and V is TRBV6-5, with 8 nucleotides matching TRBD1. The germline V gene has CDR1 MNHEY and CDR2 SVGAGI. This CDR3 has 14 amino acids. V lost 6 bases and J lost 4; bases outside the gene matches: 7. This CDR3 is CASSRTGTSTEAFF. CDR3 DNA sequence: TGTGCCAGCAGCCGGACAGGGACTAGCACTGAAGCTTTCTTT.

This clone was seen more than once but under ten times. This CDR3 is CASGLYNEQFF. For the CDR3, the DNA is TGTGCTAGTGGTTTATACAATGAGCAGTTCTTC. This rearrangement joins TRBV12-5 to TRBJ2-1; D remains unclear. This CDR3 comprises 11 residues. Trimming stripped 3 bases from V and 4 bases from J, with 1 base between. Germline V gene sequence: CDR1 LGHNT, CDR2 FRNRAP.

The chain joins TRBV7-3 to TRBJ1-1; D not certain. The CDR3 is 13 amino acids. Germline V gene lookup returns CDR1 SGHTA and CDR2 FQGTGA. V was clipped by 5 bases and J by 1 base, with 8 bases between them. The CDR3 DNA is TGTGCCAGCAGCCGGGTAGGGAACACTGAAGCTTTCTTT. Residues: CASSRVGNTEAFF.

This clone appeared a few times. This chain links TRBV7-8 with TRBJ2-7; 8 nucleotides agree with TRBD2. V lost 1 base, J lost 7 bases, and 3 bases stayed unmatched. The germline gives CDR1 SGHVS, CDR2 FQNEAQ. The CDR3 contains 13 residues. CDR3 nucleotide sequence: TGTGCCAGCAGCTTAGGACTAGCGTATGAGCAGTACTTC. This translates into CASSLGLAYEQYF. The variable domain in full, with the rest retrieved from reference TRBV7-8 and TRBJ2-7, is GAGVSQSPRYKVAKRGQDVALRCDPISGHVSLFWYQQALGQGPEFLTYFQNEAQLDKSGLPSDRFFAERPEGSVSTLKIQRTQQEDSAVYLCASSLGLAYEQYFGPGTRLTVT.